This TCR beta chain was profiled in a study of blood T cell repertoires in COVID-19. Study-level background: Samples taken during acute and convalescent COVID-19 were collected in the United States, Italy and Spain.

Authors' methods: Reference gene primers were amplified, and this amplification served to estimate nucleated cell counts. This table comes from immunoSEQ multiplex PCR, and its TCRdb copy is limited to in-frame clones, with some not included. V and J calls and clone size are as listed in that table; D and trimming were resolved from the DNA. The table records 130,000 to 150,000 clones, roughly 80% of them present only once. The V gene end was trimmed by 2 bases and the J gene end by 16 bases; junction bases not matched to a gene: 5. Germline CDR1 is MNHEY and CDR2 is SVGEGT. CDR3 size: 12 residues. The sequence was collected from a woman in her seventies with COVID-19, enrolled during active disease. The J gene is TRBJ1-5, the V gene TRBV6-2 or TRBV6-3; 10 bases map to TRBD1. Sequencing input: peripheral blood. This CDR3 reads CASSYGGTGVHF. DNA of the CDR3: TGTGCCAGCAGTTACGGAGGGACAGGGGTCCATTTT.